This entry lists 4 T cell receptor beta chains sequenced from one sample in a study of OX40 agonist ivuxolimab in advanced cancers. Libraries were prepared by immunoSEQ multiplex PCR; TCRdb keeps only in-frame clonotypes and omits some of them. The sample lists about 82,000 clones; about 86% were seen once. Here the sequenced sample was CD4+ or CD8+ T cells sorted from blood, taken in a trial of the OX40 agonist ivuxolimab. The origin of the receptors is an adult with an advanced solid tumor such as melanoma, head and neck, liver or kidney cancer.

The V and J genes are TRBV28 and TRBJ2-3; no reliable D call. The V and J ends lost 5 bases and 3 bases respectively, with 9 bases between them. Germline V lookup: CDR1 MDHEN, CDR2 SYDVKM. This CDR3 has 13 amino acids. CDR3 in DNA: TGTGCCAGCAGTCCGAGACGGACAGATACGCAGTATTTT. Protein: CASSPRRTDTQYF.

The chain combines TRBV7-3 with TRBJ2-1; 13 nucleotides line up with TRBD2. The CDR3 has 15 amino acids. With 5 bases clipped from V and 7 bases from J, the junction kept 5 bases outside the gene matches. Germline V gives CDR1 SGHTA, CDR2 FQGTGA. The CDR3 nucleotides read TGTGCCAGCAGCCTCGGACTAGCGGGAGTTAATGAGCAGTTCTTC. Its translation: CASSLGLAGVNEQFF.

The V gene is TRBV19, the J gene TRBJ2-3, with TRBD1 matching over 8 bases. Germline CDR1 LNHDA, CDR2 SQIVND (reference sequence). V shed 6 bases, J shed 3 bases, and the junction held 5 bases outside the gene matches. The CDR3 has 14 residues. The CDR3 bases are TGTGCCAGTAGAACAGGGGGAACTACAGATACGCAGTATTTT. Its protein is CASRTGGTTDTQYF.

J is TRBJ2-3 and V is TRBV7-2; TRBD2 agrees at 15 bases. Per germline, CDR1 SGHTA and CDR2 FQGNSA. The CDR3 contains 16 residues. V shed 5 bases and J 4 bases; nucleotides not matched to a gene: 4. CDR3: CASSTGLAGGADTQYF. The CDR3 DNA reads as TGTGCCAGCAGCACTGGACTAGCGGGAGGGGCAGATACGCAGTATTTT.